The clone carrying this T cell receptor beta chain has at least ten counts. Its antigen is undetermined. The source of the sample is a study of identical twins. Findings and limits, study-wide: Invariant cells of the MAIT and iNKT types might have partly distorted the zero-insertion analyses.

TCRdb analysed the 5' RACE reads with MiXCR anew, one entry per CDR3 protein. The sample includes around 370,000 distinct CDR3 sequences, 7% to 9.5% of them seen just once. Germline V lookup: CDR1 SGHVS, CDR2 FNYEAQ. The V and J ends lost 3 bases and 0 bases respectively, with 10 bases between them. This CDR3 is 15 amino acids long. Material for sequencing was naive T cells sorted from blood. The receptor's source is a woman aged 45-65 years in good health. This chain joins TRBV7-6 and TRBJ2-3; D is undetermined. CDR3 sequence (DNA): TGTGCCAGCAGCTTCGGACCGAGTAGCACAGATACGCAGTATTTT. It specifies CASSFGPSSTDTQYF.